The 14 T cell receptor beta chains below were found in one sample sequenced in a study of identifying expanded T cells in peripheral blood. Only in-frame clones appear in the TCRdb table, and some are missing; sequencing was by immunoSEQ multiplex PCR. The sample lists roughly 100,000 clones, around 88% occurring once. Sequenced material: blood. The receptor set was obtained from a person aged 18 to 75 in good health.

The rearrangement links TRBV7-6 to TRBJ1-1; no firm D call. V lost 1 base and J lost 1, with 10 bases in between. From germline, CDR1 is SGHVS and CDR2 FNYEAQ. CDR3 length equals 15 residues. CDR3 in amino acids: CASSLGRLTNTEAFF. CDR3 coding DNA: TGTGCCAGCAGCTTAGGGAGACTCACGAACACTGAAGCTTTCTTT.

A remark on this clone: This specimen includes other DNA sequences encoding the same CDR3. The V gene is TRBV28, the J gene TRBJ1-1, with D uncertain. Germline-derived CDR1 and CDR2 are MDHEN and SYDVKM. V was pared by 2 bases and J by 4 bases, with 5 bases between. This CDR3 has 12 residues. CDR3 residues: CASSLVGTEAFF. The DNA of the CDR3 is TGTGCCAGCAGTTTAGTAGGCACTGAAGCTTTCTTT.

CDR3 residues: CASSPPGGLNSPLHF. CDR3 bases: TGTGCCAGCTCACCACCCGGGGGCCTTAATTCACCCCTCCACTTT. The chain carries TRBV18 and TRBJ1-6; possible D gene TRBD1, 6 bases. Germline V gene lookup returns CDR1 KGHSH and CDR2 LQKENI. Trimming left V 0 bases short and J 6 bases short, with 9 bases between. The CDR3 loop spans 15 amino acids.

This chain links TRBV19 with TRBJ2-1; TRBD1 matches 8 bases. The CDR3 extends over 15 amino acids. The V segment lost 6 bases and the J segment 3 bases; nucleotides outside the gene matches: 7. From germline, CDR1 is LNHDA and CDR2 SQIVND (reference sequence). CDR3 sequence (DNA): TGTGCCAGTAGCGCTAGGACAGGGAACTACAATGAGCAGTTCTTC. Amino acid sequence: CASSARTGNYNEQFF.

This clone appeared once. The rearrangement joins TRBV28 to TRBJ2-2; weak D call: TRBD2 (5 bases). Germline CDR1 is MDHEN and CDR2 is SYDVKM. This CDR3 has 13 amino acids. Trimming took 9 bases from V and 6 from J, leaving 14 bases between them. The CDR3 loop is CASSEVDAGELFF. The CDR3 nucleotides read TGTGCCAGTTCGGAGGTAGACGCCGGGGAGCTGTTTTTT.

The CDR3 is CASSPRGGDYTEAFF. The CDR3 bases are TGTGCCAGCAGCCCCCGCGGAGGGGACTACACTGAAGCTTTCTTT. This sequence joins TRBV11-3 and TRBJ1-1; TRBD1 might be the D (5 bases). The V end was cut by 5 bases, the J end by 3 bases, with 16 bases between. The CDR3 covers 15 residues. Germline assignment: CDR1 SGHNT and CDR2 YENEEA.

The genes are TRBV7-9 and TRBJ2-7; 7 nucleotides agree with TRBD1. CDR3 length: 15 amino acids. Germline values: CDR1 SEHNR, CDR2 FQNEAQ (reference sequence). V shed 0 bases, J shed 0 bases, and the junction held 2 bases outside the gene matches. The CDR3 sequence: CASSLAQGVSYEQYF. Written as DNA, the CDR3 is TGTGCCAGCAGCTTAGCTCAGGGGGTCTCCTACGAGCAGTACTTC. The complete variable domain, with remaining parts taken from reference TRBV7-9 and TRBJ2-7, reads DTGVSQNPRHKITKRGQNVTFRCDPISEHNRLYWYRQTLGQGPEFLTYFQNEAQLEKSRLLSDRFSAERPKGSFSTLEIQRTEQGDSAMYLCASSLAQGVSYEQYFGPGTRLTVT.

The chain links TRBV19 to TRBJ1-1; 10 nucleotides agree with TRBD1. The CDR3 is made up of 14 amino acids. V was clipped by 4 bases and J by 5 bases; unmatched bases: 4. Looked up from germline, CDR1 is LNHDA and CDR2 is SQIVND (reference sequence). Written as DNA, the CDR3 is TGTGCCAGTAGTACGGGACAGGGGATGACTGAAGCTTTCTTT. Translated: CASSTGQGMTEAFF.

The chain combines TRBV28 with TRBJ1-4; D is uncertain. Trimming cost V 1 base and J 8 bases, with 11 bases left between them. The CDR3 loop spans 14 amino acids. CDR1 is MDHEN and CDR2 is SYDVKM in the germline V gene. CDR3 in DNA: TGTGCCAGCAGTTTATTAGGGTTTGGGGAAAAACTGTTTTTT. It codes for CASSLLGFGEKLFF.

The chain couples TRBV15 to TRBJ2-3; TRBD2 might be the D (5 bases). Deletions cut 0 bases from V and 3 bases from J, with 13 bases between. Germline CDR1 LNHNV, CDR2 YYDKDF (reference sequence). The CDR3 has 16 residues. The chain's CDR3 is CATSRDRMGETDTQYF. For the CDR3, the DNA is TGTGCCACCAGCAGAGATCGAATGGGAGAAACAGATACGCAGTATTTT.

This clone came up a few times. The chain uses TRBV18 and TRBJ1-1, with D perhaps matching TRBD1 (6 bases). V lost 2 bases, J lost 4 bases, and 11 bases lay in between. The V gene's germline CDR1 is KGHSH and CDR2 LQKENI. CDR3 length: 14 amino acids. The DNA of the CDR3 is TGTGCCAGCTCACCAGGGGGAGGGGGCACTGAAGCTTTCTTT. It translates to CASSPGGGGTEAFF.

The genes are TRBV2 and TRBJ1-2; D ambiguous. The V gene lost 2 bases and the J gene lost 6 bases, with 16 bases spanning the gap. The CDR3 is 15 residues long. Germline V gene data show CDR1 as SNHLY and CDR2 as FYNNEI. As DNA, the CDR3 is TGTGCCAGCAGTGAAACGTTCCCGGGATCGGATGGCTACACCTTC. Protein: CASSETFPGSDGYTF.

This clone has more than one count but fewer than ten. The chain employs TRBV10-3 and TRBJ2-2, with D tentatively TRBD2 (5 bases). The CDR3 runs 14 residues. The V and J ends lost 0 bases and 6 bases respectively, with 8 bases between them. Germline CDR1 and CDR2: ENHRY and SYGVKD. The CDR3 protein is CAISESNGAGELFF. The CDR3 DNA follows: TGTGCCATCAGTGAGTCGAACGGGGCCGGGGAGCTGTTTTTT.

The V and J genes are TRBV30 and TRBJ1-5; no clear D gene. The CDR3 runs 15 residues. V dropped 0 bases and J dropped 2 bases, with 11 bases sitting between them. Per germline, CDR1 GTSNPN and CDR2 SVGIG (reference sequence). CDR3 coding DNA: TGTGCCTGGAGTGTACCTAGGGTAGGCAATCAGCCCCAGCATTTT. Its translation is CAWSVPRVGNQPQHF. The full variable domain, rest sourced from reference TRBV30 and TRBJ1-5, is SQTIHQWPATLVQPVGSPLSLECTVEGTSNPNLYWYRQAAGRGLQLLFYSVGIGQISSEVPQNLSASRPQDRQFILSSKKLLLSDSGFYLCAWSVPRVGNQPQHFGDGTRLSIL.